These 29 T cell receptor beta chains originate from one sample sequenced in a study of blood T cell repertoires in COVID-19. The method was immunoSEQ multiplex PCR; TCRdb's version includes in-frame clones alone and lacks a portion of them. This table holds roughly 300,000 clones, approximately 93% found once. The sequenced sample consisted of peripheral blood. The receptors stem from a woman aged 25 to 39 with COVID-19, enrolled during active disease.

V usage is TRBV6-1 and J usage is TRBJ1-1, with TRBD1 identical over 9 bases. Germline CDR1 reads MNHNS; CDR2 reads SASEGT. After removal of 3 bases from V and 11 bases from J, the junction contained 10 bases not matched to a gene. The CDR3 loop spans 14 amino acids. The CDR3 nucleotides read TGTGCCAGCAGTGATGACAGGGGGAAGAGGGGGGCTTTCTTT. It encodes CASSDDRGKRGAFF.

This clone appeared a single time. DNA for the CDR3: TGTGCCAGCAGCCAAGGGACTAGCGGGATCTTCAATGAGCAGTTCTTC. Residues: CASSQGTSGIFNEQFF. The chain joins TRBV2 to TRBJ2-1, with TRBD2 matching 13 bases. This CDR3 contains 16 residues. V shed 6 bases and J 6 bases; nucleotides not matched to a gene: 8. Germline CDR1 reads SNHLY; CDR2 reads FYNNEI.

Concerning this clone: Other DNA variants within this sample encode the same CDR3. V gene TRBV5-1 combines with J gene TRBJ2-3, with 7 bases lining up with TRBD2. V shed 0 bases and J 0 bases; nucleotides not matched to a gene: 4. This CDR3 contains 16 residues. Germline V CDR1 and CDR2: SGHRS, YFSETQ. CDR3 loop: CASSLVAGASTDTQYF. CDR3 DNA: TGCGCCAGCAGCTTGGTGGCGGGAGCTAGCACAGATACGCAGTATTTT.

This chain's CDR3 is CSVVQSPGTEAFF. The CDR3 bases are TGCAGCGTTGTACAGTCACCAGGCACTGAAGCTTTCTTT. This rearrangement joins TRBV29-1 to TRBJ1-1; D is undetermined. The CDR3 spans 13 residues. With 4 bases removed from V and 4 bases from J, the gap between germline ends came to 13 bases. Germline V lookup: CDR1 SQVTM, CDR2 ANQGSEA.

The CDR3 DNA is TGTGCCAGCAGCGTAGATTCCACGGTGAGATATGGCTACACCTTC. Translated: CASSVDSTVRYGYTF. The chain couples TRBV9 to TRBJ1-2; no reliable D call. From germline, CDR1 is SGDLS and CDR2 YYNGEE. The CDR3 runs to 15 residues. Trimming removed 0 bases at V and 5 bases at J, with 14 bases between.

The chain combines TRBV27 with TRBJ1-1; D not certain. From germline, CDR1 is MNHEY and CDR2 SMNVEV (reference sequence). This CDR3 spans 15 amino acids. V was pared by 2 bases and J by 0 bases, with 10 bases between. For the CDR3, the DNA is TGTGCCAGCAGTTTAGTTTCAAACATGAACACTGAAGCTTTCTTT. Protein: CASSLVSNMNTEAFF.

This chain uses TRBV28 with TRBJ2-7; a possible D gene is TRBD1 (6 bases). The length of the CDR3 is 14 residues. Germline V gene sequence: CDR1 MDHEN, CDR2 SYDVKM. V was shortened by 6 bases and J by 5 bases, with 17 bases between the two germline ends. CDR3 residues: CASRIPGDNHEQYF. CDR3 sequence (DNA): TGTGCCAGCAGAATCCCAGGGGATAACCACGAGCAGTACTTC.

The V gene is TRBV27, the J gene TRBJ2-1, with 13 bases lining up with TRBD2. The V segment lost 3 bases and the J segment 8 bases; nucleotides outside the gene matches: 7. The CDR3 contains 16 residues. Germline V gene lookup returns CDR1 MNHEY and CDR2 SMNVEV (reference sequence). CDR3 residues: CASSFILAGGPYEQFF. The CDR3 DNA follows: TGTGCCAGCAGTTTCATACTAGCGGGAGGGCCCTATGAGCAGTTCTTC.

V gene TRBV28 combines with J gene TRBJ1-1, with 7 positions matching TRBD1. CDR3 length: 18 amino acids. Germline trimming cut 4 bases from V and 3 bases from J; bases unmatched to any gene: 17. Germline values: CDR1 MDHEN, CDR2 SYDVKM. The chain's CDR3 is CASSWPVVQTGEDTEAFF. CDR3 nucleotide sequence: TGTGCCAGCAGTTGGCCGGTGGTACAAACAGGGGAGGACACTGAAGCTTTCTTT.

The chain couples TRBV30 to TRBJ2-7; 9 bases match TRBD2. J gave up 7 bases and V 2 bases, and 9 bases lay outside the gene matches. The length of the CDR3 is 14 residues. In germline, CDR1 is GTSNPN, CDR2 SVGIG (reference sequence). CDR3 sequence (DNA): TGTGCCTGGAGTACCGGGACTAGCCCAAGGGAGCAGTACTTC. Encoded protein: CAWSTGTSPREQYF.

This clone was seen a single time. The gene calls are TRBV7-2 and TRBJ1-6, with 7 nucleotides matching TRBD1. Germline trimming cut 3 bases from V and 10 bases from J; bases unmatched to any gene: 6. The CDR3 extends over 14 amino acids. Germline CDR1 is SGHTA and CDR2 is FQGNSA. The CDR3 sequence: CASSLTGMRSPLHF. DNA for the CDR3: TGTGCCAGCAGCTTGACAGGGATGAGGTCACCCCTCCACTTT.

The rearrangement uses TRBV11-2 and TRBJ2-2; 7 nucleotides match TRBD2. Germline V CDR1 and CDR2: SGHAT, FQNNGV. Trimming at V came to 5 bases and at J to 1 base, leaving 4 bases not matched to a gene. This CDR3 is built from 15 residues. CDR3 nucleotide sequence: TGTGCCAGCAGCCCACTAGCGCGGAACACCGGGGAGCTGTTTTTT. Amino acids: CASSPLARNTGELFF.

The chain combines TRBV6-5 with TRBJ2-1, with 8 positions matching TRBD1. Germline CDR1 is MNHEY and CDR2 is SVGAGI. The V and J ends lost 2 bases and 8 bases, in that order; junction bases with no gene match: 8. CDR3 length: 15 residues. The CDR3 region is CASSYARGRLDEQFF. The DNA of the CDR3 is TGTGCCAGCAGTTACGCCAGGGGGCGCTTGGATGAGCAGTTCTTC.

The CDR3 DNA sequence: TGTGCCAGCAGGAGAACAGAGTACGAGCAGTACTTC. Protein sequence: CASRRTEYEQYF. The chain has TRBV6-5 and TRBJ2-7; no definite D call. Germline assignment: CDR1 MNHEY and CDR2 SVGAGI. The CDR3 has 12 amino acids. With 6 bases removed from V and 4 bases from J, the gap between germline ends came to 10 bases.

The V call is TRBV5-1, the J call TRBJ2-2; 14 positions agree with TRBD2. CDR1 SGHRS and CDR2 YFSETQ come from the germline V gene. CDR3 length: 17 residues. The J segment lost 5 bases and the V segment lost 3 bases, leaving 6 bases of the junction unmatched. CDR3 residues: CASSSGLAGVWTGELFF. CDR3 DNA sequence: TGCGCCAGCAGCTCGGGACTAGCGGGAGTATGGACCGGGGAGCTGTTTTTT. Full variable domain (rest looked up from reference TRBV5-1 and TRBJ2-2): KAGVTQTPRYLIKTRGQQVTLSCSPISGHRSVSWYQQTPGQGLQFLFEYFSETQRNKGNFPGRFSGRQFSNSRSEMNVSTLELGDSALYLCASSSGLAGVWTGELFFGEGSRLTVL.

This chain joins TRBV6-6 and TRBJ1-3; 8 bases are shared with TRBD1. There are 13 residues in the CDR3. Germline V lookup: CDR1 MNHNY, CDR2 SVGAGI (reference sequence). Trimming cost V 6 bases and J 2 bases; bases outside gene matches: 0. The CDR3 sequence: CASRQGAGNTIYF. CDR3 in DNA: TGTGCCAGCAGACAGGGGGCTGGAAACACCATATATTTT.

The chain uses TRBV2 and TRBJ1-5; 11 bases fit TRBD1. The junction had 7 bases not matched to a gene; V was cut back by 2 bases and J by 4 bases. CDR3 length: 17 residues. Germline CDR1 and CDR2: SNHLY and FYNNEI. The CDR3 loop reads CASSEMGQGGRNQPQHF. The CDR3 nucleotides are TGTGCCAGCAGTGAAATGGGACAGGGGGGAAGGAATCAGCCCCAGCATTTT.

The V call is TRBV20-1, the J call TRBJ1-2; TRBD1 might be the D (6 bases). The ends were cut back, 6 bases at V and 8 bases at J, with 13 bases in the middle. The CDR3 totals 11 residues. Germline V CDR1 and CDR2: DFQATT, SNEGSKA (reference sequence). The CDR3, as DNA: TGCAGTGCGCGTCGGACAGACGGCTACACCTTC. Protein product: CSARRTDGYTF.

This chain uses TRBV19 with TRBJ1-1; the D is unclear. V gave up 8 bases and J gave up 3 bases, with 13 bases separating them. This CDR3 contains 13 residues. Looked up from germline, CDR1 is LNHDA and CDR2 is SQIVND (reference sequence). CDR3 bases: TGTGCCAGTGAACCCGGCCGGGACACTGAAGCTTTCTTT. This encodes CASEPGRDTEAFF. Together with reference TRBV19 and TRBJ1-1, the CDR3 gives the full variable domain: DGGITQSPKYLFRKEGQNVTLSCEQNLNHDAMYWYRQDPGQGLRLIYYSQIVNDFQKGDIAEGYSVSREKKESFPLTVTSAQKNPTAFYLCASEPGRDTEAFFGQGTRLTVV.

The rearrangement uses TRBV4-1 and TRBJ2-1; D is undetermined. The CDR3 sequence is 15 residues long. Germline CDR1 MGHRA, CDR2 YSYEKL. The ends were cut back, 0 bases at V and 3 bases at J, with 9 bases in the middle. The CDR3 sequence is CASSQDSNFYNEQFF. CDR3 DNA: TGCGCCAGCAGCCAAGATAGCAACTTCTACAATGAGCAGTTCTTC.

The rearrangement uses TRBV27 and TRBJ2-3, with 12 bases aligning to TRBD2. The CDR3 runs to 15 residues. Germline CDR1 reads MNHEY; CDR2 reads SMNVEV (reference sequence). Trimming cost V 0 bases and J 5 bases; bases outside gene matches: 0. CDR3 protein: CASSLSLAGGDTQYF. CDR3 DNA sequence: TGTGCCAGCAGTTTATCACTAGCGGGAGGAGATACGCAGTATTTT.

In its sample, this clone was seen once. The chain joins TRBV7-7 to TRBJ2-3; 8 nucleotides line up with TRBD2. CDR1 SSHAT and CDR2 FNYEAQ come from the germline V gene (reference sequence). This CDR3 contains 15 residues. The V segment lost 1 base and the J segment 4 bases; nucleotides outside the gene matches: 4. CDR3 sequence reads: CASSLGAGAPDTQYF. CDR3 sequence (DNA): TGTGCCAGCAGCTTAGGAGCGGGAGCCCCAGATACGCAGTATTTT.

This clone was recorded once. This chain connects TRBV29-1 to TRBJ2-7; a possible D gene is TRBD2 (6 bases). CDR1 is SQVTM and CDR2 is ANQGSEA in the germline V gene. The CDR3 is made up of 13 amino acids. Trimming removed 4 bases at V and 2 bases at J, with 12 bases between. Here the CDR3 reads CSVVEGRAYEQYF. CDR3 sequence (DNA): TGCAGCGTTGTGGAGGGAAGGGCCTACGAGCAGTACTTC.

CDR3 in DNA: TGTGCCAGCAGCCGATACGGGGGGTACACCTTC. Its protein is CASSRYGGYTF. The chain recombines TRBV14 with TRBJ1-2; the D gene is possibly TRBD1 (5 bases). The length of the CDR3 is 11 residues. With 4 bases removed from V and 11 bases from J, the gap between germline ends came to 11 bases. Germline CDR1 SGHDN, CDR2 FVKESK.

The DNA for the CDR3 is TGTGCCAGTAGAGGAACTAGCGTCAGCTCCTACAATGAGCAGTTCTTC. It translates to CASRGTSVSSYNEQFF. The chain recombines TRBV19 with TRBJ2-1; 7 bases match TRBD2. J gave up 0 bases and V 6 bases, and 8 bases lay outside the gene matches. Per germline, CDR1 LNHDA and CDR2 SQIVND (reference sequence). This CDR3 has 16 amino acids.

J is TRBJ2-7 and V is TRBV5-4; 7 bases agree with TRBD1. This CDR3 is 14 amino acids long. The trim removed 4 bases at V and 2 bases at J, leaving 6 bases unmatched. The V gene's germline CDR1 is SGHNT and CDR2 YYREEE (reference sequence). In nucleotides, the CDR3 is TGTGCCAGCAGCGGCCGGACAGGTGCCTACGAGCAGTACTTC. It yields the protein CASSGRTGAYEQYF.

The gene calls are TRBV19 and TRBJ1-1; D is unclear. CDR3 length: 17 residues. Germline CDR1 LNHDA, CDR2 SQIVND (reference sequence). V was clipped by 4 bases and J by 0 bases, with 18 bases between them. The CDR3 protein is CASSRNPSPGMNTEAFF. CDR3 coding DNA: TGTGCCAGTAGTAGAAACCCCTCGCCCGGTATGAACACTGAAGCTTTCTTT.

The chain uses TRBV7-8 and TRBJ2-7, with 8 bases lining up with TRBD2. The junction had 17 bases not matched to a gene; V was cut back by 1 base and J by 3 bases. The germline V gene has CDR1 SGHVS and CDR2 FQNEAQ. The CDR3 totals 19 residues. In DNA form, the CDR3 reads TGTGCCAGCAGCTTAGGTTTGTGGCTGCGGTTAGCGGGGCTCTACGAGCAGTACTTC. Protein product: CASSLGLWLRLAGLYEQYF.

The chain uses TRBV28 and TRBJ1-5, with TRBD1 matching 9 bases. Per the germline V gene, CDR1 is MDHEN and CDR2 is SYDVKM. With V trimmed by 6 bases and J by 0 bases, 12 bases remained unmatched. This CDR3 is built from 18 residues. Here the CDR3 reads CASSLDRGGGYSNQPQHF. CDR3 nucleotides: TGTGCCAGCAGCCTGGACAGGGGAGGGGGCTATAGCAATCAGCCCCAGCATTTT.